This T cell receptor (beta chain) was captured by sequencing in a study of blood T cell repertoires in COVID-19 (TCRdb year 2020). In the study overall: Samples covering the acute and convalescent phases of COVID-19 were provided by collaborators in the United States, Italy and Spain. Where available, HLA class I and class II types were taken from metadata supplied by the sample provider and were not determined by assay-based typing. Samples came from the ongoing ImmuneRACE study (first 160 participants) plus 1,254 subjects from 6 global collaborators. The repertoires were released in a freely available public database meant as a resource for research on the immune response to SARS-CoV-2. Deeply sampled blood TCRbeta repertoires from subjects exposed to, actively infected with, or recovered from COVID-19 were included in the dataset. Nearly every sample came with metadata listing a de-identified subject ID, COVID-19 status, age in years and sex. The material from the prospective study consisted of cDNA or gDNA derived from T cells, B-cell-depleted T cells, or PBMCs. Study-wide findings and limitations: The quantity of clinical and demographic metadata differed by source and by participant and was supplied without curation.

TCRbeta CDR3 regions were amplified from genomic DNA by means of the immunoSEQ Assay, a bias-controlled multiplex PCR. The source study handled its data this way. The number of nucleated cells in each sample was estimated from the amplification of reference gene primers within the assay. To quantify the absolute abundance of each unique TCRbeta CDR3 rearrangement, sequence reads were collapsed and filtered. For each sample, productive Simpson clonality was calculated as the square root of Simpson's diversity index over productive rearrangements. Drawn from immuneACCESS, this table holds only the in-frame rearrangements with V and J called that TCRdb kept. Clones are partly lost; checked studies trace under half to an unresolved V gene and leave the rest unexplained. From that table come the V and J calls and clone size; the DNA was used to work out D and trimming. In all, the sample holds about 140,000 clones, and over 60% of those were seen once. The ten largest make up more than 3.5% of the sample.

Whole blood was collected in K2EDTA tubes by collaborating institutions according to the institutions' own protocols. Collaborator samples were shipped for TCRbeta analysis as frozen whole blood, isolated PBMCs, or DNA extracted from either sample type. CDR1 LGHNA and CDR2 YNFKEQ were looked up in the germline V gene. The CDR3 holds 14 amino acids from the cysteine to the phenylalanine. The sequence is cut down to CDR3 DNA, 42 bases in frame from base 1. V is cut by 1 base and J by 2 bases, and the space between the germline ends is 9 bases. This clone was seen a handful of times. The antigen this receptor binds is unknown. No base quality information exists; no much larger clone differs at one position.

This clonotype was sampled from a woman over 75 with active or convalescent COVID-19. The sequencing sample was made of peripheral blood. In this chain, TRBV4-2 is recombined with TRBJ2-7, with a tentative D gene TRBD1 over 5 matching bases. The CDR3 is CASSQGQGTYEQYF. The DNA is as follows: TGTGCCAGCAGCCAAGGGCAGGGAACCTACGAGCAGTACTTC.